This T cell receptor beta chain was sequenced for a study of response to subunit inactivated influenza vaccine (dated by TCRdb to the late 2010s). Describing the broader study: Deep quantitative profiling of the T cell receptor repertoire was used in the study to follow responses to a trivalent subunit inactivated influenza vaccine. On the study overall, not on this receptor specifically: The authors suggested that each seasonal influenza vaccination may recruit only a limited number of new T cells.

V is pared back by 0 bases and J by 0 bases, with 12 bases lying between the germline termini. The germline V gene supplies CDR1 SGHRS and CDR2 YFSETQ. The CDR3, from cysteine to phenylalanine, totals 17 residues. Only the CDR3 DNA stays, 51 bases, in frame from base 1. The library was produced with RT-PCR. Instrument used: Illumina HiSeq 2500. TCRdb ran its own pipeline on the public reads, namely fastp trimming at Q25 and MiXCR clone calling, and kept in-frame beta chains. Each CDR3 protein gets just one entry, which takes the most common genes and DNA from the rows behind it. The sample includes roughly 500,000 distinct CDR3 sequences, with approximately 15% observed a single time. Of the sample, over 2.5% is held by the ten largest clones. In the case of this clonotype: Its antigen has not been determined. Base qualities are missing; no much larger clone stands one base away.

Recombination linked TRBV5-1 to TRBJ2-2; the D gene is perhaps TRBD1 or TRBD2, each of them matching over 6 bases. The receptor was derived from a man aged 45 to 75 who received an inactivated influenza vaccine. Donor details come from another sample of the same person, matched by shared clones. Specimen: CD4+ T cells sorted from PBMCs, collected around 2 years after vaccination. The CDR3 region: CASSLESGAANTGELFF. The DNA sequence is given as TGCGCCAGCAGCTTGGAGTCGGGGGCCGCGAACACCGGGGAGCTGTTTTTT.